This T cell receptor beta chain was profiled in a study of human T cells and chemical hapten exposure. MiXCR was run by TCRdb on the RACE reads, yielding one entry per CDR3 protein. This repertoire shows tens of thousands of distinct CDR3 sequences, about 8.6% found once; its top ten account for 2.9%. Trimming took 7 bases from V and 5 from J; bases not matched to a gene: 6. CDR3 length: 13 amino acids. From germline, CDR1 is SEHNR and CDR2 FQNEAQ (reference sequence). Sample time point: healthy volunteer bleed at 2 weeks. Unfractionated whole blood was the source from which total RNA was extracted. This clonotype was counted many times.

The chain recombines TRBV7-9 with TRBJ2-7; 9 bases are shared with TRBD1. The sample was whole blood. The TCR comes from a female donor in good health. Some clones in this sample may be carry-over from other donors' samples. The CDR3 sequence: CASTHRGRHEQYF. CDR3 nucleotide sequence: TGTGCCAGCACACACAGGGGGCGGCACGAGCAGTACTTC.